This TCR beta chain was documented in a study of T cells in Graves' hyperthyroidism and ophthalmopathy. Broader study findings: Most clonotypes expanded in thyroid above 0.001 were likewise present in blood.

Diagnosis rested on symptoms, serum thyroxine and TRAb, thyroid ultrasound, and orbital computed tomography. RNA transcripts gave rise to amplified TCR beta CDR3 regions. HTBI primers drove first-round RT-PCR of the TCR CDR3. Via MiXCR, TCRdb re-called the multiplex PCR reads, giving one row per CDR3 protein. The sample contains hundreds of thousands of distinct CDR3 sequences, 30% to 40% of which appear only once. V lost 3 bases, J lost 8 bases, and 9 bases stayed unmatched. CDR1 LGHNA and CDR2 YSLEER come from the germline V gene. The CDR3 length is 15 residues. This clonotype has ten or more counts. What it binds is not known.

Sequenced material: blood. The TCR sequence derives from a woman aged 40 to 50 with Graves' hyperthyroidism. The chain joins TRBV4-3 to TRBJ1-2, with 10 bases lining up with TRBD1. The CDR3 DNA sequence: TGCGCCAGCAGCCACCATCAAGACAGGGGGCGCGGCTACACCTTC. This gives the protein CASSHHQDRGRGYTF.